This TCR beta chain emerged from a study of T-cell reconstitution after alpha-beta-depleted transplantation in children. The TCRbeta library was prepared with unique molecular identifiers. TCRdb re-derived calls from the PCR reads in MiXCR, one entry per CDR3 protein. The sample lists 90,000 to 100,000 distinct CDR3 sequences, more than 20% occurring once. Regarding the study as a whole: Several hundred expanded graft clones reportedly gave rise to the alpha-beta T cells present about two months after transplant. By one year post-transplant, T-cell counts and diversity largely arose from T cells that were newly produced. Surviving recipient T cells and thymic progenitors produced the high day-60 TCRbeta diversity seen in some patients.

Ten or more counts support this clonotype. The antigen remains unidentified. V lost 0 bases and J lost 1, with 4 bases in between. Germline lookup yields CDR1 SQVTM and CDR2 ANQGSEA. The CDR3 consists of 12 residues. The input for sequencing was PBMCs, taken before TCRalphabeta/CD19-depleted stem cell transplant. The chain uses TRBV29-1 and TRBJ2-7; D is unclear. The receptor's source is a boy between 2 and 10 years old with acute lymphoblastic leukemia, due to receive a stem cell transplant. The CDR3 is CSVEDNSYEQYF. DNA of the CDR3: TGCAGCGTTGAAGACAATTCCTACGAGCAGTACTTC.